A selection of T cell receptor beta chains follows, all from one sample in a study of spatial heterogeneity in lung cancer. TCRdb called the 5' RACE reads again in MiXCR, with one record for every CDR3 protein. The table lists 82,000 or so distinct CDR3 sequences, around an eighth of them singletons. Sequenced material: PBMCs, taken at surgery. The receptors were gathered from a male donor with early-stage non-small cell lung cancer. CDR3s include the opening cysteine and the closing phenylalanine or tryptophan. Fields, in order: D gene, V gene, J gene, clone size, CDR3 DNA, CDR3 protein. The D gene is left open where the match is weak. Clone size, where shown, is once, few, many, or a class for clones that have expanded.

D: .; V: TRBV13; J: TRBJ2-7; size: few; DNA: TGTGCCAGCAGCGTCCGTAAGGGAGAGCAGTACTTC; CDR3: CASSVRKGEQYF
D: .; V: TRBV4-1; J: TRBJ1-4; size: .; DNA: TGCGCCAGCAGCCAGGGTCGGAATAATGAAAAACTGTTTTTT; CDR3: CASSQGRNNEKLFF
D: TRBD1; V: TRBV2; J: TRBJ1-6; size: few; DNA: TGTGCCAGCAGTGGACAGGGGGCTGATAATTCACCCCTCCACTTT; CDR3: CASSGQGADNSPLHF
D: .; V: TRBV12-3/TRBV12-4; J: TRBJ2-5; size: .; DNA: TGTGCCAGCAGTTTAAAGGCCAAAGAGACCCAGTACTTC; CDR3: CASSLKAKETQYF
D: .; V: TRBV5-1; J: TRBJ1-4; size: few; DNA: TGCGCCAGCAGCTTAGGGAGCGCAGCTAATGAAAAACTGTTTTTT; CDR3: CASSLGSAANEKLFF
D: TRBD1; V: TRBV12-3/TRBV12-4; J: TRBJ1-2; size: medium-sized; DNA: TGTGCCAGCAGTGGGGGGGGCAACAGGGGCCACTATGGCTACACCTTC; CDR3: CASSGGGNRGHYGYTF
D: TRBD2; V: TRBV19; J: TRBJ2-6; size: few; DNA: TGTGCCAGTAGTATGAGGACTAGTTCCGCCAACGTCCTGACTTTC; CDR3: CASSMRTSSANVLTF
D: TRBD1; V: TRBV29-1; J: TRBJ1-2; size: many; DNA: TGCAGCGTTCCATCAGGGGGCGGATATGGCTACACCTTC; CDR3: CSVPSGGGYGYTF
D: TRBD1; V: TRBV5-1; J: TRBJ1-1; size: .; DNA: TGCGCCAGCAGCTTTCATGGGACAGCCAACCCCTTGAACACTGAAGCTTTCTTT; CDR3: CASSFHGTANPLNTEAFF
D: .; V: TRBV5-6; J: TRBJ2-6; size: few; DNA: TGTGCCAGCAGCCTTACAAAGAGCTCTGGGGCCAACGTCCTGACTTTC; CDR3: CASSLTKSSGANVLTF
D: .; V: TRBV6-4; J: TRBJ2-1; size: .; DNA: TGTGCCAGCAGTGACTCGGAGGTAAACGAGCAGTTCTTC; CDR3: CASSDSEVNEQFF
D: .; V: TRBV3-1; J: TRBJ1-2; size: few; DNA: TGTGCCAGCAGCCAAGGCCCCGGGACATTTAACTATGGCTACACCTTC; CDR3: CASSQGPGTFNYGYTF
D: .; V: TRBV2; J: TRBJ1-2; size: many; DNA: TGTGCCAGCAGTGAATTGATTTTAGGCTACACCTTC; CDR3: CASSELILGYTF
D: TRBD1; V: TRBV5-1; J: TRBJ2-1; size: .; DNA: TGCGCCAGCACCCGCGGGACAGGTGTAAGTGTGAATGAGCAGTTCTTC; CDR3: CASTRGTGVSVNEQFF
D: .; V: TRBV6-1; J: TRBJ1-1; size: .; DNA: TGTGCCAGCAACCTTTACAGGTCCTATAACACTGAAGCTTTCTTT; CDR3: CASNLYRSYNTEAFF
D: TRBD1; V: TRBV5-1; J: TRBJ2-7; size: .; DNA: TGCGCCAGCAGCTTGGGGGACAGTTTGAGCTCCTACGAGCAGTACTTC; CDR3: CASSLGDSLSSYEQYF
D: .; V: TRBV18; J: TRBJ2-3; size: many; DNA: TGTGCCAGCTCACCAGGGTCAGACAGCACAGATACGCAGTATTTT; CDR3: CASSPGSDSTDTQYF
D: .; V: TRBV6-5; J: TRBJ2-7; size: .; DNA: TGTGCCAGCATGGGGTATGGCAGTAGCTCCTACGAGCAGTACTTC; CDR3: CASMGYGSSSYEQYF
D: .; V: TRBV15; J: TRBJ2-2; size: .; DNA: TGTGCCACCAGCTCCCTAGGATTCGACACCGGGGAGCTGTTTTTT; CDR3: CATSSLGFDTGELFF
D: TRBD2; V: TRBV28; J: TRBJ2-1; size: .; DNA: TGTGCCAGCAGGATGGAAGGACTAGCGGGAATCAATGAGCAGTTCTTC; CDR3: CASRMEGLAGINEQFF
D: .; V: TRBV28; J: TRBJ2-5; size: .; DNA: TGTGCCAGCAGTATTGTGGCCCTTGACCAAGAGACCCAGTACTTC; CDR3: CASSIVALDQETQYF
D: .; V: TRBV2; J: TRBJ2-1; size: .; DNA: TGTGCCAGCAGTTGGACTGAGGGCAATGAGCAGTTCTTC; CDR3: CASSWTEGNEQFF
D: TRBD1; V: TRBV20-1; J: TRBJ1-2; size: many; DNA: TGCAGTGCCTGGGGTGGGACAGAAGATGGCTACACCTTC; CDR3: CSAWGGTEDGYTF
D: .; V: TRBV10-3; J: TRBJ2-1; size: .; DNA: TGTGCCATCAGTGAAGGGGATGAGCAGTTCTTC; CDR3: CAISEGDEQFF
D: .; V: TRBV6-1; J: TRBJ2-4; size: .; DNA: TGTGCCAGCAGTGAAGTCAGAGCGAGCGCAAACATTCAGTACTTC; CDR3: CASSEVRASANIQYF
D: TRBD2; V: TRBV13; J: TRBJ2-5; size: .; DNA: TGTGCCAGCAGCTTATTGGCGGGAGGGGGTCAAGAGACCCAGTACTTC; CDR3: CASSLLAGGGQETQYF
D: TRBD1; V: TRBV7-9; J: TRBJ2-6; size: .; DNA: TGTGCCAGCAGTTATCCTGCGGGGACAGGGGGCCTCTCTGGGGCCAACGTCCTGACTTTC; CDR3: CASSYPAGTGGLSGANVLTF
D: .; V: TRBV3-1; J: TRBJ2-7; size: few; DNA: TGTGCCAGCAGCCAAGGAACGCTGACCTACGAGCAGTACTTC; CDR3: CASSQGTLTYEQYF
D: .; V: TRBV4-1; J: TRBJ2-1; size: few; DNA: TGCGCCAGCAGCCAAGATAACCTGAATGAGCAGTTCTTC; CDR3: CASSQDNLNEQFF
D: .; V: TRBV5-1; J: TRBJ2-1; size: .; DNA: TGCGCCAGCAGCCCCGGGGGCGGGGTCTACAATGAGCAGTTCTTC; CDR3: CASSPGGGVYNEQFF
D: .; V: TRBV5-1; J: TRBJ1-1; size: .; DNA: TGCGCCAGCAGCTTGTTTACGGAGGGCACTGAAGCTTTCTTT; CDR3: CASSLFTEGTEAFF
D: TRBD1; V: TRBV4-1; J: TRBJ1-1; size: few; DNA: TGCGCCAGCAGCCAAGGGAGGGCTACAGGGGACACTGAAGCTTTCTTT; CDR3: CASSQGRATGDTEAFF
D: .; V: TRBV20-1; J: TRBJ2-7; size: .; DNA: TGCAGTGCTAGAGATGATTGGGGGGGGGGCCCCTACGAGCAGTACTTC; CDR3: CSARDDWGGGPYEQYF
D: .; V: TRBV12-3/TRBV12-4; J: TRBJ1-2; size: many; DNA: TGTGCCAGCAGCCTCCTCGGGTCCCAGAGCTATGGCTACACCTTC; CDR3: CASSLLGSQSYGYTF
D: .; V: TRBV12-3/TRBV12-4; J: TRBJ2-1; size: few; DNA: TGTGCCAGCAGTTTACTGGGGAGGCCCGCGGAGCAGTTCTTC; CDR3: CASSLLGRPAEQFF
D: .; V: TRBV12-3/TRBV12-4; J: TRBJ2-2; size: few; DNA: TGTGCCAGCAGTTTAGATGCCAGTCCGGCCGGGGAGCTGTTTTTT; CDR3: CASSLDASPAGELFF
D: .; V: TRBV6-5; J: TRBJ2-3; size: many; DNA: TGTGCCAGCAGTCACCGGAACAGGGCTACAGATACGCAGTATTTT; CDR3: CASSHRNRATDTQYF
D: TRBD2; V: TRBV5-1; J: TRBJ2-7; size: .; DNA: TGCGCCAGCAGCTTAAGGACTAGCGGGGACGAGCAGTACTTC; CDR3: CASSLRTSGDEQYF
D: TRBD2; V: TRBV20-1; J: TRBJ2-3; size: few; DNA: TGCAGTGCTATTATCATAGCGGGGAGCACAGATACGCAGTATTTT; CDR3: CSAIIIAGSTDTQYF
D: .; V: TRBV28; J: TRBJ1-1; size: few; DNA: TGTGCTTCATACGTGAACACTGAAGCTTTCTTT; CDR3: CASYVNTEAFF
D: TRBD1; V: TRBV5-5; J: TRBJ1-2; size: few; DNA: TGTGCCAGCAGCTGGGGACAGGGGGCTGCCTATGGCTACACCTTC; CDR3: CASSWGQGAAYGYTF
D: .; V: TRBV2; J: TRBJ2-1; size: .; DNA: TGTGCCAGCTTCTTCCGGGACCTACAGGGTGAGCAGTTCTTC; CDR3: CASFFRDLQGEQFF